The T cell receptor beta chain under discussion was sequenced for a study of shared clonotypes between healthy human individuals. As regards this clone: Its antigen is currently unknown.

With 2 bases removed from V and 7 bases from J, the gap between germline ends came to 9 bases. Germline V gene sequence: CDR1 DFQATT, CDR2 SNEGSKA (reference sequence). CDR3 length: 11 residues. Study-level points and caveats: Despite large depth, rarefaction showed incomplete sorted-subset sequencing.

The assay was immunoSEQ multiplex PCR, and TCRdb's table has in-frame clones only and misses some. The repertoire holds 2,100,000 or so clones, with approximately 96% as singletons. The specimen was naive CD4+ T cells sorted from blood. Subset in this sample: CD45RA+ positively selected. The chain is built from TRBV20-1 and TRBJ2-7; D not certain. The sequence came from a young man in good health. The CDR3 loop is CSARLGWEQYF. In DNA form, the CDR3 reads TGCAGTGCTAGATTGGGCTGGGAGCAGTACTTC.